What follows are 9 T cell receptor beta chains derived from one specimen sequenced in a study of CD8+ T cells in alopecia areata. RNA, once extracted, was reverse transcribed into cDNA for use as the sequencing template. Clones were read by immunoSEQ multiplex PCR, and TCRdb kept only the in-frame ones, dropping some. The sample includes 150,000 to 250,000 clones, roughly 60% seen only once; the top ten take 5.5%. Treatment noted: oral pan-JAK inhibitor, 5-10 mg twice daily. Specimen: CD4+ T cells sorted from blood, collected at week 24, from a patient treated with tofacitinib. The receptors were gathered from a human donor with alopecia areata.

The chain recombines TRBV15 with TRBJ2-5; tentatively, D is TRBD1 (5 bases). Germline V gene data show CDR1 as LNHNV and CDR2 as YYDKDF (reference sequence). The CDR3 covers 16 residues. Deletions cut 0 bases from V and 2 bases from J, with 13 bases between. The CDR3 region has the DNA TGTGCCACCAGCAGAGATGGGCAGGACAAACAAGAGACCCAGTACTTC. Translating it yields CATSRDGQDKQETQYF.

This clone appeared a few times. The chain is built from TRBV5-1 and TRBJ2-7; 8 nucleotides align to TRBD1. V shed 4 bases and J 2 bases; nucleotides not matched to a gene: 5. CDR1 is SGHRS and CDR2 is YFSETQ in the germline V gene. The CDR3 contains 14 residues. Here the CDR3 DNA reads TGCGCCAGCAGCGATCCACAGGGGGCCTACGAGCAGTACTTC. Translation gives CASSDPQGAYEQYF. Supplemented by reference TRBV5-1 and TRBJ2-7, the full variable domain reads KAGVTQTPRYLIKTRGQQVTLSCSPISGHRSVSWYQQTPGQGLQFLFEYFSETQRNKGNFPGRFSGRQFSNSRSEMNVSTLELGDSALYLCASSDPQGAYEQYFGPGTRLTVT.

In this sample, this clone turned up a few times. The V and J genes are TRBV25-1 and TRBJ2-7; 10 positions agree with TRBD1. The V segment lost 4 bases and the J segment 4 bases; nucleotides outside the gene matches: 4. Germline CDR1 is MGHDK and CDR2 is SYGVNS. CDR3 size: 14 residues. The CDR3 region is CASSGGQGLYEQYF. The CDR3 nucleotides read TGTGCCAGCAGTGGGGGACAGGGGCTGTACGAGCAGTACTTC.

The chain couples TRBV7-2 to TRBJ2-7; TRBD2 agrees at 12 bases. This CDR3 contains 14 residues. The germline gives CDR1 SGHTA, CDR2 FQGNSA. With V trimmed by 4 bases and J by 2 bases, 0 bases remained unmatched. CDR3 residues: CASSSSGGAYEQYF. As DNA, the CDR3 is TGTGCCAGCAGCTCTAGCGGGGGGGCCTACGAGCAGTACTTC.

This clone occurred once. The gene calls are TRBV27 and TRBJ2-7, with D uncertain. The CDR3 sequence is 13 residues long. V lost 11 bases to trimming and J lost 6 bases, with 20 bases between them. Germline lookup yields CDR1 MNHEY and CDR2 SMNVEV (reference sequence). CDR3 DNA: TGTGCCGGAATAACATTTCTGACATGCGAGCAGTACTTC. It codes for CAGITFLTCEQYF.

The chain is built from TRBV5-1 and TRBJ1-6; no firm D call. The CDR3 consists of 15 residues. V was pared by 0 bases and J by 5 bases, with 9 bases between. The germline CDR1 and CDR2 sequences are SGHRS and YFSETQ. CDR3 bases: TGCGCCAGCAGCTTGGCTACGGATAATAATTCACCCCTCCACTTT. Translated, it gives CASSLATDNNSPLHF.

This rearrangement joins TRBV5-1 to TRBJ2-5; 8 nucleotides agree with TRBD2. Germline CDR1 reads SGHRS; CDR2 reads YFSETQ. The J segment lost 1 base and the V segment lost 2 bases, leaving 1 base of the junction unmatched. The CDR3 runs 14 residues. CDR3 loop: CASSFAGGQETQYF. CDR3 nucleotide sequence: TGCGCCAGCAGCTTCGCGGGAGGCCAAGAGACCCAGTACTTC.

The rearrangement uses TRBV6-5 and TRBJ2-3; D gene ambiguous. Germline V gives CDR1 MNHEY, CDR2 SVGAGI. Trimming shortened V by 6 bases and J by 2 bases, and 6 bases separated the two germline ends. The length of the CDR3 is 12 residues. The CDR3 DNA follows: TGTGCCAGCAGGGGATTCACAGATACGCAGTATTTT. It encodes CASRGFTDTQYF.

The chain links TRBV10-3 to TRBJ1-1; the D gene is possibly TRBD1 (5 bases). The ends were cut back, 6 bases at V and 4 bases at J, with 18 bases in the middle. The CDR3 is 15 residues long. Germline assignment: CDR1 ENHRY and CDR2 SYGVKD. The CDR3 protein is CAISRGEGESTEAFF. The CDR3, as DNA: TGTGCCATCAGCCGAGGGGAAGGAGAAAGCACTGAAGCTTTCTTT.